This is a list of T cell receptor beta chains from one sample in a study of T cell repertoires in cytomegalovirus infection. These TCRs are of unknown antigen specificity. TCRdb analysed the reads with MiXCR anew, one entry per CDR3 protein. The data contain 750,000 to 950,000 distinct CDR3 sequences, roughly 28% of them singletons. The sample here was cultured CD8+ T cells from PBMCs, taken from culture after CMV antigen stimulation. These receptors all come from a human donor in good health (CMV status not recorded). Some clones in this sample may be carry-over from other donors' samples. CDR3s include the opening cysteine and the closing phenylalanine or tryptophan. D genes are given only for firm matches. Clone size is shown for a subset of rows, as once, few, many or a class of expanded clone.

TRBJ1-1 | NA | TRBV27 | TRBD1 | CASSLSTGDKVTKAFF | TGTGCCAGCAGTTTATCGACAGGGGATAAGGTCACTAAAGCTTTCTTT
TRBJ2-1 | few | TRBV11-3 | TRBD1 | CASSSLGTGSDNEQFF | TGTGCCAGCAGCTCCCTCGGGACAGGGTCCGACAATGAGCAGTTCTTC
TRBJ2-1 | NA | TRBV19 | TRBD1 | CASSARTGQKVFF | TGTGCCAGTAGTGCGCGGACAGGGCAGAAGGTGTTCTTC
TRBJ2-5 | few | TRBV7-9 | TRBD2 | CASSHPTSPEGTQYF | TGTGCCAGCAGCCATCCGACTAGCCCGGAAGGGACCCAGTACTTC
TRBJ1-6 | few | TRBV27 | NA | CAKGWYASPLHF | TGTGCCAAAGGCTGGTACGCTTCACCCCTCCACTTT
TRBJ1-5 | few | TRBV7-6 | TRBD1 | CANKKGDRGQPQHF | TGTGCCAATAAAAAGGGGGACAGGGGTCAGCCCCAGCATTTT
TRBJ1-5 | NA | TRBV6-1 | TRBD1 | CASSRQGQEPQHF | TGTGCCAGCAGCAGACAGGGTCAGGAGCCCCAGCATTTT
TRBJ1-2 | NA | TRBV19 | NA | CASMDGDVYGYTF | TGTGCCAGTATGGACGGGGACGTATATGGCTACACCTTC
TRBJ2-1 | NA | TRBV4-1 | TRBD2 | CASSQELGLAGSQFF | TGCGCCAGCAGCCAAGAGTTGGGACTAGCGGGATCCCAGTTCTTC
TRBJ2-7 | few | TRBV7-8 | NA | CASRARVDEQYF | TGTGCCAGCAGGGCCCGGGTGGACGAGCAGTACTTC
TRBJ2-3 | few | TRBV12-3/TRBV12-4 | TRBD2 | CASSFGETSALDTQYF | TGTGCCAGCAGTTTCGGAGAGACTAGCGCCTTAGATACGCAGTATTTT
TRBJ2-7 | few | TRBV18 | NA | CASSPRGQLPYEQYF | TGTGCCAGCTCACCACGTGGACAGCTCCCCTACGAGCAGTACTTC
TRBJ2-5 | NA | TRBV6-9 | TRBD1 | CASSFGPGQGWQETQYF | TGTGCCAGCAGTTTCGGACCGGGACAGGGATGGCAAGAGACCCAGTACTTC
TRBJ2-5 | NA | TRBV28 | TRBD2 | CASSTPGGKETQYF | TGTGCCAGCTCTACCCCGGGAGGGAAAGAGACCCAGTACTTC
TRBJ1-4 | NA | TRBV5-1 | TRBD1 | CASSLPISGTGERYEKLFF | TGCGCCAGCAGCTTGCCGATATCCGGGACAGGGGAGAGATATGAAAAACTGTTTTTT
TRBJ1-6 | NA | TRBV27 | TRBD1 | CASSSGTVYNSPLHF | TGTGCCAGCAGTTCGGGGACAGTTTATAATTCACCCCTCCACTTT
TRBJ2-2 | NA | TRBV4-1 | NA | CASSQVMDGELFF | TGCGCCAGCAGCCAAGTTATGGACGGGGAGCTGTTTTTT
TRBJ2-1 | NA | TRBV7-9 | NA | CASRPKTRATGEQFF | TGTGCCAGCAGACCGAAGACCAGGGCCACTGGGGAGCAGTTCTTC
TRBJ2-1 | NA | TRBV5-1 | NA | CASSPTGGTLFYNEQFF | TGCGCCAGCAGCCCAACCGGCGGAACCCTGTTCTACAATGAGCAGTTCTTC
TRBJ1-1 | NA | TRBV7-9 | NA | CASSLANGQNTEAFF | TGTGCCAGCAGCTTAGCTAATGGACAGAACACTGAAGCTTTCTTT
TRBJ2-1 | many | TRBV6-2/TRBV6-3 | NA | CASSYGPSYNEQFF | TGTGCCAGCAGTTACGGCCCATCCTACAATGAGCAGTTCTTC
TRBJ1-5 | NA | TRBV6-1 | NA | CASSEAFRGMDQPQHF | TGTGCCAGCAGTGAAGCGTTCAGGGGCATGGATCAGCCCCAGCATTTT
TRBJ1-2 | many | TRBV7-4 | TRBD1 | CASSRGQFYGYTF | TGTGCCAGCAGCCGGGGACAGTTCTATGGCTACACCTTC
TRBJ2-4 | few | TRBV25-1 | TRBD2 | CASSSGVHQYF | TGTGCCAGCAGTAGCGGGGTCCATCAGTACTTC
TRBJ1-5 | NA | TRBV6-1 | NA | CASRGRGSQRNQPQHF | TGTGCCAGCAGGGGACGGGGGTCCCAAAGGAATCAGCCCCAGCATTTT
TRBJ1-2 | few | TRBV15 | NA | CATSRDPGTVKGVAYTF | TGTGCCACCAGCAGAGATCCGGGTACGGTTAAAGGGGTTGCGTACACCTTC
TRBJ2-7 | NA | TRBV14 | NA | CASSQDYAFTGDPDEQYF | TGTGCCAGCAGCCAAGATTACGCCTTTACAGGCGACCCCGACGAGCAGTACTTC
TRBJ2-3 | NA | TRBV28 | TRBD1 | CASKGLDRVTDTQYF | TGTGCCAGCAAAGGTCTGGACAGGGTGACAGATACGCAGTATTTT
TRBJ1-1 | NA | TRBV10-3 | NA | CAISDDGEGGPEAFF | TGTGCCATCAGTGACGATGGGGAAGGCGGACCTGAAGCTTTCTTT
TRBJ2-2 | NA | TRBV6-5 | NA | CASSYPPSLGTTYGELFF | TGTGCCAGCAGTTACCCTCCTTCACTAGGCACCACGTATGGGGAGCTGTTTTTT
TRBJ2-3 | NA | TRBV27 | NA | CASSFLGSGDTQYF | TGTGCCAGCAGTTTTCTTGGGTCCGGAGATACGCAGTATTTT
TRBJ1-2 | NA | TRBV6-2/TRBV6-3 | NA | CASSYSSGQGRTNYGYTF | TGTGCCAGCAGTTACTCGTCGGGTCAGGGGAGGACTAACTATGGCTACACCTTC
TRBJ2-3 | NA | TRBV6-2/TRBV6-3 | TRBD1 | CASSYSIGKGAYSDTQYF | TGTGCCAGCAGTTACTCGATTGGGAAGGGGGCGTATTCAGATACGCAGTATTTT
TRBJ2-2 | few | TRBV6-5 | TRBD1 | CASSYSDRAKLFF | TGTGCCAGCAGTTACTCCGACAGGGCGAAGCTGTTTTTT
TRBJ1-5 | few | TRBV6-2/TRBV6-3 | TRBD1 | CASPRDRGQSSNQPQHF | TGTGCCAGTCCCCGGGACAGGGGACAAAGTAGCAATCAGCCCCAGCATTTT
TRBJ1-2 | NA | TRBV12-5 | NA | CASGLFPGSNYGYTF | TGTGCTAGTGGTTTGTTCCCAGGGAGTAACTATGGCTACACCTTC
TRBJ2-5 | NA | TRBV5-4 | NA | CASNLFGRRQQETQYF | TGTGCCAGCAACTTATTCGGTCGGCGACAACAAGAGACCCAGTACTTC
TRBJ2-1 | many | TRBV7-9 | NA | CASSPRLNNEQFF | TGTGCCAGCAGCCCACGACTCAACAATGAGCAGTTCTTC
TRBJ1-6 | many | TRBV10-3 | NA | CAISENSDRPLRIISLHF | TGTGCCATCAGTGAGAACTCCGACAGGCCCTTAAGGATAATTTCCCTCCACTTT
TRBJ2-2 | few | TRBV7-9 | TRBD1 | CASSLSNRGFTGELFF | TGTGCCAGCAGCTTGTCCAACAGGGGGTTTACCGGGGAGCTGTTTTTT